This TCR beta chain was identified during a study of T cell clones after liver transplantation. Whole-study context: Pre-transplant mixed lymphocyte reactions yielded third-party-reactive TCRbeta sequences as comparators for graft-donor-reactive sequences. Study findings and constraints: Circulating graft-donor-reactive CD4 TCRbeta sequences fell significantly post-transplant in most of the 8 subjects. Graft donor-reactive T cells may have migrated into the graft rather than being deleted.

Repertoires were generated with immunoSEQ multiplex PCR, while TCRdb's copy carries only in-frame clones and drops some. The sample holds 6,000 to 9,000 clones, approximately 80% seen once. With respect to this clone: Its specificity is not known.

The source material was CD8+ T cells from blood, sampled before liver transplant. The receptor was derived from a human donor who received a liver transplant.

The CDR3 bases are TGTGCCAGCAGTCCGAGGACAGCCGGCCAGCCCCAGCATTTT. Translated: CASSPRTAGQPQHF. This sequence joins TRBV27 and TRBJ1-5, with TRBD1 as a possible D gene (6 bases). V was clipped by 5 bases and J by 7 bases, with 15 bases between them. Germline CDR1 is MNHEY and CDR2 is SMNVEV (reference sequence). CDR3 size: 14 residues.